The 8 T cell receptor beta chains listed next were all sequenced from one sample in a study of shared clonotypes between healthy human individuals. The assay was immunoSEQ multiplex PCR, and TCRdb's table has in-frame clones only and misses some. In the table there are roughly 2,300,000 clones, about nine tenths of which are singletons. Material for sequencing was naive CD4+ T cells from PBMCs. Subset noted: CD45RA+ positively selected. These TCRs come from a man younger than 30 in good health. Some clones in this sample may be carry-over from other donors' samples.

J is TRBJ2-1 and V is TRBV7-2; D is ambiguous. The germline gives CDR1 SGHTA, CDR2 FQGNSA. Trimming cost V 1 base and J 13 bases, with 11 bases left between them. There are 12 residues in the CDR3. CDR3 protein: CASSLVQRLQFF. The CDR3 bases are TGTGCCAGCAGCTTAGTACAGAGACTCCAGTTCTTC.

The chain couples TRBV27 to TRBJ1-1; the match to TRBD1 covers 7 bases. This CDR3 contains 16 residues. CDR1 is MNHEY, CDR2 SMNVEV, per germline (reference sequence). Trimming at V came to 10 bases and at J to 1 base, leaving 15 bases not matched to a gene. Here the CDR3 reads CATPDPAGGANTEAFF. CDR3 bases: TGTGCCACCCCAGACCCGGCAGGGGGGGCGAACACTGAAGCTTTCTTT.

This clone was seen just once. The gene calls are TRBV30 and TRBJ1-6; D call uncertain. The ends were cut back, 0 bases at V and 12 bases at J, with 9 bases in the middle. Germline values: CDR1 GTSNPN, CDR2 SVGIG (reference sequence). The CDR3 runs to 12 residues. CDR3 protein: CAWSVGMEPLHF. The CDR3 DNA is TGTGCCTGGAGTGTGGGAATGGAACCCCTCCACTTT.

On this clone: Other DNA sequences in the same sample also yield this CDR3. V is TRBV9 and J is TRBJ2-7; TRBD2 matches 7 bases. Looked up from germline, CDR1 is SGDLS and CDR2 is YYNGEE. There are 13 residues in the CDR3. The V segment lost 2 bases and the J segment 2 bases; nucleotides outside the gene matches: 1. The CDR3 DNA is TGTGCCAGCAGCGTCGGACTAGCCTACGAGCAGTACTTC. This encodes CASSVGLAYEQYF.

DNA for the CDR3: TGTGCCAGCAGCTCCCTATCTGCCTACAATGAGCAGTTCTTC. It is translated as CASSSLSAYNEQFF. The rearrangement uses TRBV11-2 and TRBJ2-1; D remains unclear. CDR1 is SGHAT and CDR2 is FQNNGV in the germline V gene. Between the trimmed V and J ends, which lost 4 bases and 2 bases, there was a span of 9 bases. This CDR3 contains 14 residues. The entire variable domain, with the rest obtained from reference TRBV11-2 and TRBJ2-1, is as follows: EAGVAQSPRYKIIEKRQSVAFWCNPISGHATLYWYQQILGQGPKLLIQFQNNGVVDDSQLPKDRFSAERLKGVDSTLKIQPAKLEDSAVYLCASSSLSAYNEQFFGPGTRLTVL.

The V call is TRBV7-3, the J call TRBJ1-1, with D possibly TRBD1 on 5 matching bases. Germline V CDR1 and CDR2: SGHTA, FQGTGA. The CDR3 is 15 amino acids. V lost 0 bases, J lost 4 bases, and 12 bases lay in between. CDR3 protein: CASSLTGRGITEAFF. CDR3 DNA: TGTGCCAGCAGCTTAACGGGTAGGGGTATCACTGAAGCTTTCTTT. The variable domain in full, completed from reference TRBV7-3 and TRBJ1-1, reads GAGVSQTPSNKVTEKGKYVELRCDPISGHTALYWYRQSLGQGPEFLIYFQGTGAADDSGLPNDRFFAVRPEGSVSTLKIQRTERGDSAVYLCASSLTGRGITEAFFGQGTRLTVV.

V is TRBV7-2 and J is TRBJ2-7; a weak D match, TRBD1 (6 bases). The CDR3 sequence is 14 residues long. Trimming took 5 bases from V and 2 from J, leaving 13 bases between them. Germline CDR1 reads SGHTA; CDR2 reads FQGNSA. CDR3 sequence (DNA): TGTGCCAGCAGCCCCGACAGGTGGGCCTACGAGCAGTACTTC. Translated, it gives CASSPDRWAYEQYF.

The chain is built from TRBV25-1 and TRBJ2-3; 7 bases fit TRBD2. This CDR3 comprises 16 residues. CDR1 and CDR2 from the germline V gene are MGHDK and SYGVNS. V shed 2 bases and J 0 bases; nucleotides not matched to a gene: 5. The CDR3 bases are TGTGCCAGCAGTGAAGGGAGCGGGAAGAGCACAGATACGCAGTATTTT. Translated, it gives CASSEGSGKSTDTQYF. Full variable domain (remainder filled in from reference TRBV25-1 and TRBJ2-3): EADIYQTPRYLVIGTGKKITLECSQTMGHDKMYWYQQDPGMELHLIHYSYGVNSTEKGDLSSESTVSRIRTEHFPLTLESARPSHTSQYLCASSEGSGKSTDTQYFGPGTRLTVL.